This T cell receptor (beta chain) was recovered during a study of human T cells and chemical hapten exposure. Looking at the study overall: Each patient's scalp received weekly diphenylcyclopropenone throughout the approximately 25-week study.

CDR3 size: 14 residues. V was pared by 2 bases and J by 4 bases, with 8 bases between. CDR1 and CDR2 (germline): MNHEY, SVGAGI. During construction of the library, unique molecular identifiers were attached to individual cDNA molecules for quantitative, reproducible TCR counting. TCRdb called the RACE reads again in MiXCR, with one record for every CDR3 protein. The table lists under 85,000 distinct CDR3 sequences, over 9% of them singletons. Time point: patch test 2, 6 weeks after DPC sensitization. Treatment: therapeutic diphenylcyclopropenone sensitization with weekly scalp DPC. Someone pulled total RNA out of unfractionated whole blood.

The chain couples TRBV6-5 to TRBJ2-2; D unclear. The source was whole blood, collected in connection with sensitization to the hapten diphenylcyclopropenone (DPC). This TCR was sampled from a woman in her forties or fifties with alopecia areata. Some clones in this sample may be carry-over from other donors' samples. The CDR3 loop reads CASSYPSSTGELFF. DNA of the CDR3: TGTGCCAGCAGTTACCCCTCGAGCACCGGGGAGCTGTTTTTT.